Listed below are T cell receptor beta chains from one sample, sequenced in a study of blood T cell repertoires in COVID-19. The data were produced by immunoSEQ multiplex PCR, yet TCRdb's version contains in-frame clones alone and is incomplete. Counted here are 200,000 to 250,000 clones, around four fifths occurring once; the ten biggest clones make up roughly 20%. The sample comprised peripheral blood. The receptor source for this set is an elderly woman with active or convalescent COVID-19. Both conserved end residues are trimmed from each CDR3.

>TRBV5-1|TRBJ2-7
ASSPGLGVRTYEQY
>TRBV15|TRBJ1-2
ATSRERSRGSYT
>TRBV7-2|TRBJ2-1
ASSDTRGDEQF
>TRBV18|TRBJ1-1
ASSPGTGKHAEAF
>TRBV30|TRBJ2-5
AWSVRGVQETQY
>TRBV7-3|TRBJ2-7
ASSPRASGRVYEQY
>TRBV19|TRBJ1-1
ASIPYRGRTEAF
>TRBV30|TRBJ1-4
AWSVLAGEKLF
>TRBV10-1|TRBJ1-5
ASSCGTGSQPQH
>TRBV7-3|TRBJ2-3
ASSLMGHETDTQY
>TRBV5-1|TRBJ2-7
ASSSTSGSYEQY
>TRBV6-7|TRBJ2-1
ASSHRQGAPNEQF
>TRBV28|TRBJ1-3
ASSFFPSSGNTIY
>TRBV9|TRBJ1-1
ASSAQGRGTEAF
>TRBV27|TRBJ2-1
ASRNDRAYNEQF
>TRBV5-1|TRBJ2-3
ASSSRTSGRSPDTQY